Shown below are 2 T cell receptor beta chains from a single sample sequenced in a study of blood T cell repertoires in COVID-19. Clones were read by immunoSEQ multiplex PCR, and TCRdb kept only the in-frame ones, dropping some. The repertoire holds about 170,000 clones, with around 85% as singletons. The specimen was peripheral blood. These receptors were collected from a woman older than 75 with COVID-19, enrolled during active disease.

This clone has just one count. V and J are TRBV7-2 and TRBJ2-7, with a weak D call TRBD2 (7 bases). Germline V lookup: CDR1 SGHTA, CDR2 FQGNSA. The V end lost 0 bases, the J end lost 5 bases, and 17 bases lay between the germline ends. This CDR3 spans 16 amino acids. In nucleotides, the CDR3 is TGTGCCAGCAGCTTAGCGGGGGGGCCCCGTTCCCACGAGCAGTACTTC. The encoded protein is CASSLAGGPRSHEQYF.

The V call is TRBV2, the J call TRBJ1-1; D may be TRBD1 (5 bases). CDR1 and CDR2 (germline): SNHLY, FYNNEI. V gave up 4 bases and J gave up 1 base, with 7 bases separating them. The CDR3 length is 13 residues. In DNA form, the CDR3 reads TGTGCCAGCAGTGTGGGGCCGAACACTGAAGCTTTCTTT. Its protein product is CASSVGPNTEAFF. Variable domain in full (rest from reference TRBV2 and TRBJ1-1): EPEVTQTPSHQVTQMGQEVILRCVPISNHLYFYWYRQILGQKVEFLVSFYNNEISEKSEIFDDQFSVERPDGSNFTLKIRSTKLEDSAMYFCASSVGPNTEAFFGQGTRLTVV.